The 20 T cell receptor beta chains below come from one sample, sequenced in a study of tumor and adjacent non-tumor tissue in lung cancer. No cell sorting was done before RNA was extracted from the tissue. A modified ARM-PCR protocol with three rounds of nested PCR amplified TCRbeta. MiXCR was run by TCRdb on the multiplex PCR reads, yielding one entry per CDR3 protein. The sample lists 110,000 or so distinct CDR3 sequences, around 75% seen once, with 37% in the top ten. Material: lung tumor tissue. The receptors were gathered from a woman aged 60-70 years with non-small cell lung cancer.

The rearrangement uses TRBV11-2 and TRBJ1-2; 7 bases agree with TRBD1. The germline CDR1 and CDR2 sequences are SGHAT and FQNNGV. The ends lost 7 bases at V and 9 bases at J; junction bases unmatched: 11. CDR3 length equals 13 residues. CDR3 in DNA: TGTGCCAGCAACACAACAGGGGTCTCTTGCTACACCTTC. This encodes CASNTTGVSCYTF.

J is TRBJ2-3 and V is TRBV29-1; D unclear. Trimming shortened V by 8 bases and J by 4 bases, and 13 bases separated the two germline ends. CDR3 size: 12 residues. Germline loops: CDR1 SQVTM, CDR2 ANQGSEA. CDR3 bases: TGCAGCCCAAGCTTCGAGGCAGATACGCAGTATTTT. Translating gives CSPSFEADTQYF.

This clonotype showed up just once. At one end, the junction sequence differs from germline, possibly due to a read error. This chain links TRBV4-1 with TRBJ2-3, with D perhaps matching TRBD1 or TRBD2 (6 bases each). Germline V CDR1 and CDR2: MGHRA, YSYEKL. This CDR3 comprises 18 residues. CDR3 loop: CASNQERRTGASRDTQYF. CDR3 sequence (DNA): TGTGCCAGCAACCAAGAGAGACGAACGGGGGCCTCCAGAGATACGCAGTATTTT.

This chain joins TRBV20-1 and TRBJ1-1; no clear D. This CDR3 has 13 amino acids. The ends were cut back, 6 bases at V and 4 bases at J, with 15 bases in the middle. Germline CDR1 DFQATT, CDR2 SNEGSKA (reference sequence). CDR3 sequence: CSAVSLSTTEAFF. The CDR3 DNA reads TGCAGTGCCGTCAGTTTGTCTACCACTGAAGCTTTCTTT.

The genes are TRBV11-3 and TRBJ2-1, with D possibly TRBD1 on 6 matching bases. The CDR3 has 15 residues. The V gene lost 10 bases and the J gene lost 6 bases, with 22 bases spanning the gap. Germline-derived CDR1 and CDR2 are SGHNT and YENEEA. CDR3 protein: CANGRGRGQGNEQFF. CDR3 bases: TGTGCCAACGGCCGGGGCAGGGGTCAAGGCAATGAGCAGTTCTTC.

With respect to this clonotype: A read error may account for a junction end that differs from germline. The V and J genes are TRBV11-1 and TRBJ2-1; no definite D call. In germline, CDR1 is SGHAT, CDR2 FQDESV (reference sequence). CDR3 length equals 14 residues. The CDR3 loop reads CTSSRASTYNELFF. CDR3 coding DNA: TGTACCAGCAGTCGGGCAAGCACCTACAATGAGCTGTTCTTC.

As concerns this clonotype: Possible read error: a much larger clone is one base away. The CDR3 reads CASSLLVDSYEQYF. Here the CDR3 DNA reads TGTGCCAGCAGCTTACTAGTGGACTCCTACGAGCAGTACTTC. The V and J genes are TRBV11-2 and TRBJ2-7, with D hard to call. The CDR3 is 14 residues long. Germline V lookup: CDR1 SGHAT, CDR2 FQNNGV. V was cut by 2 bases and J by 0 bases, with 8 bases left in between.

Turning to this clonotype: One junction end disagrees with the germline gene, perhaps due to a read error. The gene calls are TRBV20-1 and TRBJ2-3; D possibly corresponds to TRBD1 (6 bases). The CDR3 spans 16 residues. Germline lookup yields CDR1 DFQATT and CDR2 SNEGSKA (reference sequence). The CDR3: CCATNPGTGYIDTQYF. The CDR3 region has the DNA TGCTGTGCTACCAACCCCGGAACAGGGTACATAGATACGCAGTATTTT.

In DNA form, the CDR3 reads TGCGCCAGCAGCCAAGAAGCGGGAAGGGCATATCAGCCCCAGCATTTT. Protein: CASSQEAGRAYQPQHF. The genes are TRBV4-3 and TRBJ1-5, with unresolved D. CDR3 size: 16 residues. The germline V gene has CDR1 LGHNA and CDR2 YSLEER. V gave up 0 bases and J gave up 5 bases, with 14 bases separating them.

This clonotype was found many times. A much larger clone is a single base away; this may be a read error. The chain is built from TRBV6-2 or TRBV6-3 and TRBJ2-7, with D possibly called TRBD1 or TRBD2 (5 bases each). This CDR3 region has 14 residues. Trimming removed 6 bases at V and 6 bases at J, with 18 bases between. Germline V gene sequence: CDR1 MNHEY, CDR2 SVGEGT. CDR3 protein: CASRSGASQTEQYF. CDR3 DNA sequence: TGTGCCAGCAGATCTGGGGCTAGCCAAACCGAGCAGTACTTC.

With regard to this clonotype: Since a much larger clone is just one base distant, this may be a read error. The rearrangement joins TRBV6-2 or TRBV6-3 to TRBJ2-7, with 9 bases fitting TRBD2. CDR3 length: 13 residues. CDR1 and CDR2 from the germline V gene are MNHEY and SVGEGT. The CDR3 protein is CASSYILAGSANF. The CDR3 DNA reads TGTGCCAGCAGTTACATCCTAGCGGGGTCAGCAAACTTC.

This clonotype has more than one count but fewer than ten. The CDR3 here is CASSYISRGTGFSNNQPQHF. CDR3 sequence (DNA): TGTGCCAGCAGTTACATTAGCAGGGGGACAGGATTTTCTAACAATCAGCCCCAGCATTTT. The rearrangement joins TRBV6-5 to TRBJ1-5; TRBD1 aligns across 8 bases. Germline V gene data show CDR1 as MNHEY and CDR2 as SVGAGI. The CDR3 loop spans 20 amino acids. V lost 2 bases, J lost 3 bases, and 18 bases stayed unmatched.

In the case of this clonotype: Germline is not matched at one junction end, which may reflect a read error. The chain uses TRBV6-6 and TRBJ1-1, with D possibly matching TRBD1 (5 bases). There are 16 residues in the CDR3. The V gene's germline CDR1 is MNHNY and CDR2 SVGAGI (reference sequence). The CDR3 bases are TGTGCCAGCAATCTCGGCACAGGACCGACGAACACTGAAACTTTCTTT. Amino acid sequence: CASNLGTGPTNTETFF.

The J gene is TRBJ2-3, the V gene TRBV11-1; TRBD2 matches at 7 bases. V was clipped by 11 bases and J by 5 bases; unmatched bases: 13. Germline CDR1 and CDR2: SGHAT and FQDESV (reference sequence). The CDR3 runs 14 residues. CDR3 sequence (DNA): TGTGCCCACAGCCCGGGACTAACGGGAGATACGCAGTATTTT. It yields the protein CAHSPGLTGDTQYF.

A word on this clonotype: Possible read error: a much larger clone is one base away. The CDR3 nucleotides are TGTCCCAGCTCCCTGGGGTCCAATCAGCCCCAGCATTTT. This translates into CPSSLGSNQPQHF. V is TRBV6-5 and J is TRBJ1-5; D ambiguous. This CDR3 is built from 13 residues. CDR1 and CDR2 (germline): MNHEY, SVGAGI.

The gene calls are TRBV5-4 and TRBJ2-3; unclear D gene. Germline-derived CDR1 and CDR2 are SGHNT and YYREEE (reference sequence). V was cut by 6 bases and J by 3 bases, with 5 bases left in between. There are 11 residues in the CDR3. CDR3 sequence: CASMRTDTQYF. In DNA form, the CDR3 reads TGTGCCAGCATGAGGACAGATACGCAGTATTTT.

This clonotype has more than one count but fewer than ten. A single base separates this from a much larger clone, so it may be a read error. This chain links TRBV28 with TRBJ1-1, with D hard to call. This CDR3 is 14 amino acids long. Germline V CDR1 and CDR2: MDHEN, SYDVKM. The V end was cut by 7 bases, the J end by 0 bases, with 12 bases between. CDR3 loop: CASIPSTMNTEAFF. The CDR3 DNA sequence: TGTGCCAGCATCCCGTCTACAATGAACACTGAAGCTTTCTTT.

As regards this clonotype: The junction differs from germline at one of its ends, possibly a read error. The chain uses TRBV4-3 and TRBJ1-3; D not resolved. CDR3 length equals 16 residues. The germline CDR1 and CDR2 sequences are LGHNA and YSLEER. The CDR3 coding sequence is TGCGCCAGCAGCCAAAATAGAGACACCTCTGGAGACACCATATATTTT. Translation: CASSQNRDTSGDTIYF.

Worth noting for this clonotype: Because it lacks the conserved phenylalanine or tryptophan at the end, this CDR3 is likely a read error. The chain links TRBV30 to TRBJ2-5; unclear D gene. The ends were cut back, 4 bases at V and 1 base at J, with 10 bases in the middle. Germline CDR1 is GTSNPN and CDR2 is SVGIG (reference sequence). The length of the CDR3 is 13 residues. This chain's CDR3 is CAWTPWGQETQYS. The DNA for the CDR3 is TGTGCCTGGACCCCATGGGGCCAAGAGACCCAGTACTCC.

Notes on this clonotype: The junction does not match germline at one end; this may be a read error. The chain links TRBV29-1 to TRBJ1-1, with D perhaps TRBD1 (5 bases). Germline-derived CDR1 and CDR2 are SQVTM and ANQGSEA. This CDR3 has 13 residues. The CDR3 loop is CSVQKQTGSEDFF. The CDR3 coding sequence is TGCAGCGTTCAAAAACAAACAGGATCTGAAGATTTCTTT.